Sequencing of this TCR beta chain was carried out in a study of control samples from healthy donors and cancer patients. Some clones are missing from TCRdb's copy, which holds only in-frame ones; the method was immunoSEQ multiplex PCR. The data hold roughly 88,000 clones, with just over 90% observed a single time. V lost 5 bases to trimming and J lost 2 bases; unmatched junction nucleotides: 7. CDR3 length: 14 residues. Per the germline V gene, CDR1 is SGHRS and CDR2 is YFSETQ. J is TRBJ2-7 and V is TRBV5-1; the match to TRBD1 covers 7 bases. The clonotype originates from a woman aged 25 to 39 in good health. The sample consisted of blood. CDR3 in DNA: TGCGCCAGCAGTCCCAGACAGGGTCCCTACGAGCAGTACTTC. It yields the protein CASSPRQGPYEQYF.